This T cell receptor beta chain was profiled in a study of blood T cell repertoires in COVID-19. Across the whole study: Specimens from acute and convalescent COVID-19 originated in the United States, Italy and Spain. T cells, B-cell-depleted T cells, or PBMCs provided the cDNA or gDNA that served as material.

This clone was seen a few times. This CDR3 is built from 16 residues. Per the germline V gene, CDR1 is GTSNPN and CDR2 is SVGIG (reference sequence). With V trimmed by 0 bases and J by 8 bases, 9 bases remained unmatched. In the authors' workflow: How many nucleated cells were present was estimated from reference gene primer amplification. Assay used: immunoSEQ multiplex PCR; TCRdb lists only in-frame clones, some missing. V and J calls and clone size are given by that table; D and trimming were obtained from the DNA. The sample lists approximately 250,000 clones; about 80% were seen once. The V gene is TRBV30, the J gene TRBJ2-3, with TRBD2 identical over 12 bases. Sequencing used peripheral blood. This TCR derives from a woman between 50 and 59 years old with acute or convalescent COVID-19. This CDR3 reads CAWSVPTLAGGGTQYF. CDR3 sequence (DNA): TGTGCCTGGAGTGTCCCGACTCTAGCGGGAGGGGGTACGCAGTATTTT.